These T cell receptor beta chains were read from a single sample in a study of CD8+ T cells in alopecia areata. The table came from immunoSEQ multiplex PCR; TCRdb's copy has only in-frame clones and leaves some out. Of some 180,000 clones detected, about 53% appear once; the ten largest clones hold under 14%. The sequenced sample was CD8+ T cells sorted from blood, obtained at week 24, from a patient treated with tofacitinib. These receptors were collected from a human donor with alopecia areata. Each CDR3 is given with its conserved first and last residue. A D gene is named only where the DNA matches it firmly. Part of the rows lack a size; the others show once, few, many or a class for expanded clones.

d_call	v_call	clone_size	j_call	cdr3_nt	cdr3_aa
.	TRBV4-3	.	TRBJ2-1	TGCGCCAGCAGCCAAGCTACTAGCAATGAGCAGTTCTTC	CASSQATSNEQFF
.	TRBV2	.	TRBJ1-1	TGTGCCAGCAGTGTGCCGAACACTGAAGCTTTCTTT	CASSVPNTEAFF
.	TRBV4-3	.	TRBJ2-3	TGCGCCAGCAGCCAAGTACACCCTAGCACAGATACGCAGTATTTT	CASSQVHPSTDTQYF
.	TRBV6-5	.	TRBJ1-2	TGTGCCAGCCGGACTGTCCGCGCTAACTATGGCTACACCTTC	CASRTVRANYGYTF
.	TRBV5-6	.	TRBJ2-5	TGTGCCAGCAGTTCCGAACGGGGCGATGAGACCCAGTACTTC	CASSSERGDETQYF
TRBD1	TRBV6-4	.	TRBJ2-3	TGTGCCAGCAGTGTGGGGGACAGATCCACAGATACGCAGTATTTT	CASSVGDRSTDTQYF
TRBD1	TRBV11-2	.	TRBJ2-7	TGTGCCAGCAGCGGCGGGACAGGGCCCTACGAGCAGTACTTC	CASSGGTGPYEQYF
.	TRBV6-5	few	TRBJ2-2	TGTGCCAGCAGTCCTCCGGGACTCTCAGGGGAGCTGTTTTTT	CASSPPGLSGELFF
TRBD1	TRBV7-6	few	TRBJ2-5	TGTGCCAGCAGCTCAGGACAGGGGGTCCTGTTTCAAGAGACCCAGTACTTC	CASSSGQGVLFQETQYF
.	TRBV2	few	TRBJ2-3	TGTGCCAGCAGTGAGGGGCCCACAGATACGCAGTATTTT	CASSEGPTDTQYF
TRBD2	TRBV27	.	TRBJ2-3	TGTGCCAGCAGTAGCGGGGGGGCAATCGATACGCAGTATTTT	CASSSGGAIDTQYF
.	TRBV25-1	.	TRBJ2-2	TGTGCCAGCAGTGAATCGGGGGACACCGGGGAGCTGTTTTTT	CASSESGDTGELFF
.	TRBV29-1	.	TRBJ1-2	TGCAGCGTTGTACAGGCGGGTGGCTACACCTTC	CSVVQAGGYTF
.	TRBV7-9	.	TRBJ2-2	TGTGCCAGCAGCGGCGTACCCAACACCGGGGAGCTGTTTTTT	CASSGVPNTGELFF
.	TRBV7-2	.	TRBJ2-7	TGTGCCAGCAGCCCACGGCGGGGATCCTACGAGCAGTACTTC	CASSPRRGSYEQYF
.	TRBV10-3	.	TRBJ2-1	TGTGCCATCAGTGGGACAGACAATGAGCAGTTCTTC	CAISGTDNEQFF
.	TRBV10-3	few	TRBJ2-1	TGTGCCATCAGACTAGCAGGGGATGAGCAGTTCTTC	CAIRLAGDEQFF
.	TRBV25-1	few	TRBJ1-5	TGTGCCAGCACAGCGGGGGGCAATCAGCCCCAGCATTTT	CASTAGGNQPQHF
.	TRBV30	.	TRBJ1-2	TGTGCCTGGAGCCTGGACTGGGACTATGGCTACACCTTC	CAWSLDWDYGYTF
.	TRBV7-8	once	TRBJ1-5	TGTGCCAGCAGCGGAAGTAATCAGCCCCAGCATTTT	CASSGSNQPQHF
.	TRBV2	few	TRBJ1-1	TGTGCCAGCAGCGCAGGGAGCACTGAAGCTTTCTTT	CASSAGSTEAFF
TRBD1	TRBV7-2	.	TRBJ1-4	TGTGCCAGCAGCCGAGGACAGGGGGAGGGAAAACTGTTTTTT	CASSRGQGEGKLFF
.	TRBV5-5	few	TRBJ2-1	TGTGCCAGCAGCCCCGTCTACAACAATGAGCAGTTCTTC	CASSPVYNNEQFF
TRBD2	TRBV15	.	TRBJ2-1	TGTGCCACCAGCAGAGATCCAGCCGGAGCGGGGGACTACAATGAGCAGTTCTTC	CATSRDPAGAGDYNEQFF
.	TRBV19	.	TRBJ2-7	TGTGCCAGTAGTATAAGAAAGGGAAACTACGAGCAGTACTTC	CASSIRKGNYEQYF
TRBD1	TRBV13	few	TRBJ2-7	TGTGCCAGCAGCTTCTCGGACAGGACCTACGAGCAGTACTTC	CASSFSDRTYEQYF
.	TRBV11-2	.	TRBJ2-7	TGTGCCAGCAGCTTAGGGGGGCCTCGGGAGCAGTACTTC	CASSLGGPREQYF
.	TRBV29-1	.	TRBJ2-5	TGCAGCGTTGAAAGGGGGGGTGAGGAAGAGACCCAGTACTTC	CSVERGGEEETQYF
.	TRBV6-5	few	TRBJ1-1	TGTGCCACCGTTACAACGGGCAACACTGAAGCTTTCTTT	CATVTTGNTEAFF
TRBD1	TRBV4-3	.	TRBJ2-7	TGCGCCAGCAGCGAGGGACAGGGGGAGTACGAGCAGTACTTC	CASSEGQGEYEQYF
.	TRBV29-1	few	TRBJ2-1	TGCAGCGTTGCCGGGACCTTAAAGAGCGATGAGCAGTTCTTC	CSVAGTLKSDEQFF
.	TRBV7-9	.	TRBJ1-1	TGTGCCAGCAGCTTAGACGGGGGAACCACTGAAGCTTTCTTT	CASSLDGGTTEAFF
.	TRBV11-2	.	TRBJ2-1	TGTGCCAGCAGCTTAGTGCGGATGGGTGAGCAGTTCTTC	CASSLVRMGEQFF